This T cell receptor (beta chain) was observed in a study of blood T cell repertoires in COVID-19. Some clones are missing from TCRdb's copy, which holds only in-frame ones; the method was immunoSEQ multiplex PCR. The sample lists about 160,000 clones; about 87% were seen once. Trimming pared 4 bases from V and 0 bases from J, leaving 15 bases between. CDR1 and CDR2 from the germline V gene are LGHDT and YNNKEL (reference sequence). CDR3 size: 16 residues. The TCR comes from a woman aged 55 to 70 who had recovered from COVID-19. Sequencing was carried out using peripheral blood. The chain combines TRBV3-1 (or the pseudogene TRBV3-2) with TRBJ1-2, with unresolved D. Here the CDR3 DNA reads TGTGCCAGCAGCCGGTGGGCGGGAGGTCCTAACTATGGCTACACCTTC. It codes for CASSRWAGGPNYGYTF.